Listed below are T cell receptor beta chains from one sample, sequenced in a study of blood T cell repertoires in COVID-19. Here immunoSEQ multiplex PCR was the method, and the copy in TCRdb shows in-frame clones only, minus some. Among about 210,000 clones, roughly four fifths were seen once, and the ten largest hold about 7.8%. Sequences were obtained from peripheral blood. These receptors originate from an elderly woman with COVID-19, enrolled during active disease. Both conserved end residues are part of each CDR3. The D gene is left open where the match is weak. Clone size is not always given. Where it is, it says once, few, many or a class for expanded clones.

TGTGCCAGTAGTGGTCAGGGGTTGTGGACTGAAGCTTTCTTT	CASSGQGLWTEAFF	-	-	TRBV19	TRBJ1-1
TGTGCCAGCTCACCGAAGTTGGAGAATGAAAAACTGTTTTTT	CASSPKLENEKLFF	-	-	TRBV18	TRBJ1-4
TGTGCCAGCAGCCAGGCTCCGGGGGTGAACTACGAGCAGTACTTC	CASSQAPGVNYEQYF	-	-	TRBV3-1/TRBV3-2	TRBJ2-7
TGTGCCAGCAGCCTGGGACAACAGAACGGAGACACTGAAGCTTTCTTT	CASSLGQQNGDTEAFF	-	-	TRBV7-9	TRBJ1-1
TGTGCCAGCAGCCTCCCGGGGGGACACTCGAACACTGAAGCTTTCTTT	CASSLPGGHSNTEAFF	-	-	TRBV3-1/TRBV3-2	TRBJ1-1
TGTGCCACCAGCAGAGCCGGACAGGGGGTAAACTATGGCTACACCTTC	CATSRAGQGVNYGYTF	once	TRBD1	TRBV15	TRBJ1-2
TGTGCCAGCAGTAGACTCCCCGGGGAGCTGTTTTTT	CASSRLPGELFF	-	-	TRBV2	TRBJ2-2
TGTGCCAGCAGGTTCTTCGGAGAGACCCAGTACTTC	CASRFFGETQYF	-	-	TRBV28	TRBJ2-5
TGTGCCAGCAGCTTAGTACAGTATAGCAATCAGCCCCAGCATTTT	CASSLVQYSNQPQHF	-	-	TRBV7-8	TRBJ1-5
TGTGCCAGCAGCTCGACCGGGACTAGTAAGACCGGGGAGCTGTTTTTT	CASSSTGTSKTGELFF	-	TRBD2	TRBV7-3	TRBJ2-2
TGTGCCAGCACAGGGAGCTCCTACAATGAGCAGTTCTTC	CASTGSSYNEQFF	-	-	TRBV19	TRBJ2-1
TGTGCCAGCAGCGCGGGACTAGTACAAGAGACCCAGTACTTC	CASSAGLVQETQYF	-	TRBD2	TRBV9	TRBJ2-5
TGTGCCAGTAGTATCGGACAGCGTAACTATGGCTACACCTTC	CASSIGQRNYGYTF	-	-	TRBV19	TRBJ1-2
TGTGCCAGCAGCTTATGGGGGGGCTCAAGCACAGATACGCAGTATTTT	CASSLWGGSSTDTQYF	-	-	TRBV7-9	TRBJ2-3
TGCAGTGCTAGTCTCCCCCAGCGGGACCTCTACAATGAGCAGTTCTTC	CSASLPQRDLYNEQFF	-	TRBD2	TRBV20-1	TRBJ2-1
TGTGCCAGCAGCTTGGGAAGTCTAGCGATGAATGAGCAGTTCTTC	CASSLGSLAMNEQFF	-	-	TRBV5-4	TRBJ2-1
TGTGCCAGCAGTTACTCGACCAGGGCCAGCGGGAGATCCCCCTACGAGCAGTACTTC	CASSYSTRASGRSPYEQYF	-	TRBD2	TRBV6-2/TRBV6-3	TRBJ2-7
TGTGCCAGCAGCGCCAGGACAGGGGGCTATAACAATGAGCAGTTCTTC	CASSARTGGYNNEQFF	-	TRBD1	TRBV9	TRBJ2-1
TGTGCCAGCAGCTTACACCTGATGAACACTGAAGCTTTCTTT	CASSLHLMNTEAFF	-	-	TRBV6-5	TRBJ1-1
TGTGCCAGCAGCCGGACAGGGGGTGAAAAACTGTTTTTT	CASSRTGGEKLFF	few	TRBD1	TRBV3-1/TRBV3-2	TRBJ1-4
TGTGCCAGCGGGGCAGCCACCGGGCTTTCGCCCCTCCACTTT	CASGAATGLSPLHF	-	-	TRBV25-1	TRBJ1-6
TGTGCCAGCAGTTACTCGCAGGGACTAGGCGCAGATACGCAGTATTTT	CASSYSQGLGADTQYF	-	TRBD2	TRBV6-5	TRBJ2-3
TGTGCCAGCAGCTTTCTTGGGGGGGCGGAAGGAAACACCATATATTTT	CASSFLGGAEGNTIYF	-	-	TRBV11-2	TRBJ1-3
TGCGCCAGCAGCCAAGATAGCGGGGGGCGCCCCACAGATACGCAGTATTTT	CASSQDSGGRPTDTQYF	-	TRBD2	TRBV4-1	TRBJ2-3
TGTGCCAGCAGCGTAGGGACAGAAGAGACCCAGTACTTC	CASSVGTEETQYF	-	-	TRBV9	TRBJ2-5
TGTGCCAGCAGCTTGGCTTACCCGATTGCGGGCTACACCTTC	CASSLAYPIAGYTF	-	-	TRBV5-8	TRBJ1-2
TGTGCCAGCAGTTCACCTAAGAGCTCCTACAATGAGCAGTTCTTC	CASSSPKSSYNEQFF	-	-	TRBV28	TRBJ2-1
TGTGCCAGCAGACCCACAGGGAAAGGGTCCAATGAGCAGTTCTTC	CASRPTGKGSNEQFF	-	-	TRBV25-1	TRBJ2-1
TGTGCCAGCAGTTCAGCCGTCCGGGGCTATGGCTACACCTTC	CASSSAVRGYGYTF	-	-	TRBV28	TRBJ1-2
TGTGCCACCGGACAGGGAGCTGGAAACACCATATATTTT	CATGQGAGNTIYF	-	TRBD1	TRBV28	TRBJ1-3
TGTGCCAGCAGCTTGTATAGCAAATTGGCTTTCTTT	CASSLYSKLAFF	-	-	TRBV7-2	TRBJ1-1
TGTGCCAGCAGTGGACAGGGTGGGAATCAGCCCCAGCATTTT	CASSGQGGNQPQHF	-	TRBD1	TRBV2	TRBJ1-5
TGTGCCAGCCATGGGGGCCAGGAGACCGGCTACGAGCAGTACTTC	CASHGGQETGYEQYF	-	-	TRBV5-4	TRBJ2-7